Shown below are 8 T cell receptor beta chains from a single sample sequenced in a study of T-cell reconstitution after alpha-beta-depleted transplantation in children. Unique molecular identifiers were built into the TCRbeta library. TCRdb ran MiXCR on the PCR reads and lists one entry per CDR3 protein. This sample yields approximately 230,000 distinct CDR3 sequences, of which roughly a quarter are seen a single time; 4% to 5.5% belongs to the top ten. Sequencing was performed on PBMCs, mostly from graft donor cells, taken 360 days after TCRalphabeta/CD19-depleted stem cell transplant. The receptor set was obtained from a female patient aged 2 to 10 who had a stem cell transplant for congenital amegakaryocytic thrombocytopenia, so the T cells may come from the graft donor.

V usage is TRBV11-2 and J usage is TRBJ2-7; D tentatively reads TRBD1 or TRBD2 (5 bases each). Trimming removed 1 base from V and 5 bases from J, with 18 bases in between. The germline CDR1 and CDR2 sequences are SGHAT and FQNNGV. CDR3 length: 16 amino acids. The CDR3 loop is CASSLGGRDGWNEQYF. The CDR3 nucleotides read TGTGCCAGCAGCTTAGGTGGCCGGGACGGGTGGAACGAGCAGTACTTC. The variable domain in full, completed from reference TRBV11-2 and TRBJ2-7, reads EAGVAQSPRYKIIEKRQSVAFWCNPISGHATLYWYQQILGQGPKLLIQFQNNGVVDDSQLPKDRFSAERLKGVDSTLKIQPAKLEDSAVYLCASSLGGRDGWNEQYFGPGTRLTVT.

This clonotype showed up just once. As DNA, the CDR3 is TGTGCCAGCAGCACTAGCGGGAGGGCCGGAGAGACCCAGTACTTC. Its protein product is CASSTSGRAGETQYF. The chain combines TRBV7-3 with TRBJ2-5; the match to TRBD2 covers 13 bases. The junction had 4 bases not matched to a gene; V was cut back by 5 bases and J by 4 bases. The CDR3 extends over 15 amino acids. The V gene's germline CDR1 is SGHTA and CDR2 FQGTGA.

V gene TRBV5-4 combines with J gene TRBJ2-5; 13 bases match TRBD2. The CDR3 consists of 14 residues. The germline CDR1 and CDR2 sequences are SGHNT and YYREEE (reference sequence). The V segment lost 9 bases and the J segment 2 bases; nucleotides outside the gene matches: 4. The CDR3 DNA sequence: TGTGCCACCGGGACTAGCGGGGTTCAAGAGACCCAGTACTTC. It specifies CATGTSGVQETQYF. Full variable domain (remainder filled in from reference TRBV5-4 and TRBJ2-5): ETGVTQSPTHLIKTRGQQVTLRCSSQSGHNTVSWYQQALGQGPQFIFQYYREEENGRGNFPPRFSGLQFPNYSSELNVNALELDDSALYLCATGTSGVQETQYFGPGTRLLVL.

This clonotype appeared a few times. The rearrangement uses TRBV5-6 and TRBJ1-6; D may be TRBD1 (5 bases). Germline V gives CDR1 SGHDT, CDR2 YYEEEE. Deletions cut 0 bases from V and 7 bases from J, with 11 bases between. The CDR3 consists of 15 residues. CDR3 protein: CASSLVGGGNSPLHF. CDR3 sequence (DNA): TGTGCCAGCAGCTTGGTCGGGGGAGGCAATTCACCCCTCCACTTT.

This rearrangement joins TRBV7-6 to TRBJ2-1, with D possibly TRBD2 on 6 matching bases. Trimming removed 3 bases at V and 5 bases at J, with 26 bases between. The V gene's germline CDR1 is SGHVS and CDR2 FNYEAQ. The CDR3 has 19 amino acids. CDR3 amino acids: CASSFLWRDSRAKNNEQFF. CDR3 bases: TGTGCCAGCAGCTTTCTATGGAGGGACTCTCGTGCAAAGAACAATGAGCAGTTCTTC. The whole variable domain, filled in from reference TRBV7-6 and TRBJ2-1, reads GAGVSQSPRYKVTKRGQDVALRCDPISGHVSLYWYRQALGQGPEFLTYFNYEAQQDKSGLPNDRFSAERPEGSISTLTIQRTEQRDSAMYRCASSFLWRDSRAKNNEQFFGPGTRLTVL.

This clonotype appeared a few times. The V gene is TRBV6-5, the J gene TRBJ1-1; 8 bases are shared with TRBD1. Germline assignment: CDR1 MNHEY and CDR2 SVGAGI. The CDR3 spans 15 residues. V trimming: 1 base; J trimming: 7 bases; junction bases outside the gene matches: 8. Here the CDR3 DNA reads TGTGCCAGCAGTTACTGGAACCCTGGACAGGGTGAAGCTTTCTTT. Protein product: CASSYWNPGQGEAFF.

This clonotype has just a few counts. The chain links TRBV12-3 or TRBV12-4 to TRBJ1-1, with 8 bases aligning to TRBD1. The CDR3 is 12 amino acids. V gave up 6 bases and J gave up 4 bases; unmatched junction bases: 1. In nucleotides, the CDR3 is TGTGCCAGCAGCACAGGGGGCACTGAAGCTTTCTTT. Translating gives CASSTGGTEAFF.

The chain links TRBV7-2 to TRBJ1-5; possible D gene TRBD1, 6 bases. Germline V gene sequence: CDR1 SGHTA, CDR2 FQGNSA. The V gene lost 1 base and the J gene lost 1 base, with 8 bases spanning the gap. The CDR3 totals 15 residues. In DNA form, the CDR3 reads TGTGCCAGCAGCTTAGTCAGGGGAAGCAATCAGCCCCAGCATTTT. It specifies CASSLVRGSNQPQHF.